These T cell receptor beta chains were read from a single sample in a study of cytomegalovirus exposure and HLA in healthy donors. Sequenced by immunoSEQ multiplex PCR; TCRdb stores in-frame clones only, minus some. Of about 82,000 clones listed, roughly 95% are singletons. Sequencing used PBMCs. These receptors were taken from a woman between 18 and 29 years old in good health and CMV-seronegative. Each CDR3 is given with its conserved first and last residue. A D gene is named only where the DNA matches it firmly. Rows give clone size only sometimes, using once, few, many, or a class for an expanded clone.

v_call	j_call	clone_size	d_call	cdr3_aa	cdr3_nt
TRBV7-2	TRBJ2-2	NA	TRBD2	CASSLFGLAEDTGELFF	TGTGCCAGCAGCTTATTCGGGCTAGCGGAAGACACCGGGGAGCTGTTTTTT
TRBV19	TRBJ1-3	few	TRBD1	CASSINRGAGNTIYF	TGTGCCAGTAGTATAAACAGGGGTGCTGGAAACACCATATATTTT
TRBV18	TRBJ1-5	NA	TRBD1	CASSPQGKPQHF	TGTGCCAGCTCGCCACAGGGGAAGCCCCAGCATTTT
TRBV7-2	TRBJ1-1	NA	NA	CASSLYYPGRTEAFF	TGTGCCAGCAGCTTATATTATCCAGGGCGTACTGAAGCTTTCTTT
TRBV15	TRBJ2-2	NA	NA	CATRAQSGPNTGELFF	TGTGCCACCAGAGCCCAAAGCGGACCGAACACCGGGGAGCTGTTTTTT
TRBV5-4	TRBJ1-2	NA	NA	CASSVREGGYTF	TGTGCCAGCAGCGTCCGAGAGGGCGGCTACACCTTC
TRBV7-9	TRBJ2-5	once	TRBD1	CASSLGTGQETQYF	TGTGCCAGCAGCTTAGGGACAGGACAAGAGACCCAGTACTTC
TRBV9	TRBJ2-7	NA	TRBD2	CASSVGTSGDYEQYF	TGTGCCAGCAGCGTAGGGACTAGCGGGGACTACGAGCAGTACTTC
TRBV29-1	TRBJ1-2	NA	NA	CSVERIRYGYTF	TGCAGCGTTGAACGCATACGGTATGGCTACACCTTC
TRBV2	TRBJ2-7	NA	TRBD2	CASSEARGTSEHEQYF	TGTGCCAGCAGTGAAGCGCGGGGGACTAGCGAACACGAGCAGTACTTC
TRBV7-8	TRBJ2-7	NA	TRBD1	CASSFGTETYEQYF	TGTGCCAGCAGCTTCGGGACAGAGACCTACGAGCAGTACTTC
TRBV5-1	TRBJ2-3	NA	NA	CASSLRRQPSTDTQYF	TGCGCCAGCAGCTTGCGCAGGCAGCCTAGCACAGATACGCAGTATTTT
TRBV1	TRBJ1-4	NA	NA	CTSSLELSGEKLFF	TGCACCAGCAGCCTTGAGTTGAGCGGGGAAAAACTGTTTTTT
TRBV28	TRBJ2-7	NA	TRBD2	CASTPGLAGVGEQYF	TGTGCCAGCACTCCGGGACTAGCGGGAGTAGGCGAGCAGTACTTC
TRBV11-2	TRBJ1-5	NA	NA	CASSLGGGNQPQHF	TGTGCCAGCAGCTTAGGAGGTGGCAATCAGCCCCAGCATTTT
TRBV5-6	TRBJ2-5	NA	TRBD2	CASSLVTSGAWETQYF	TGTGCCAGCAGCTTGGTTACTAGCGGGGCTTGGGAGACCCAGTACTTC
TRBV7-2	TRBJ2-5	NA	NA	CASRHRATGTTHEQETQYF	TGTGCCAGCAGACACAGGGCCACGGGAACAACGCACGAACAAGAGACCCAGTACTTC
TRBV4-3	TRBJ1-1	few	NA	CASSQEGGLNTEAFF	TGCGCCAGCAGCCAAGAGGGGGGGCTGAACACTGAAGCTTTCTTT
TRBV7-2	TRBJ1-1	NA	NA	CASSFQEGLGAFF	TGTGCCAGCAGCTTCCAGGAGGGACTCGGCGCTTTCTTT
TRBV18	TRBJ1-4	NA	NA	CASSPRGGDEKLFF	TGTGCCAGCTCACCTCGGGGGGGCGATGAAAAACTGTTTTTT
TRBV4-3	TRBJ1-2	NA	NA	CASSQQTGPPGVGYTF	TGCGCCAGCAGCCAACAGACAGGACCCCCTGGAGTTGGCTACACCTTC
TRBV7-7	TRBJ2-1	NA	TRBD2	CASSASSGGAWDEQFF	TGTGCCAGCAGCGCCTCTAGCGGGGGGGCCTGGGATGAGCAGTTCTTC
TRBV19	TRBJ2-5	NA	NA	CASSTPWTDAKETQYF	TGTGCCAGTAGTACCCCATGGACAGACGCCAAAGAGACCCAGTACTTC
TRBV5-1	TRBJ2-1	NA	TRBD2	CASSLPRTSGYNEQFF	TGCGCCAGCAGCTTGCCCCGGACTAGCGGGTACAATGAGCAGTTCTTC
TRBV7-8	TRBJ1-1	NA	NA	CASSQSPREPNTEAFF	TGTGCCAGCAGCCAGTCTCCGAGGGAGCCGAACACTGAAGCTTTCTTT
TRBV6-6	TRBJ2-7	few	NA	CASSYAETYEQYF	TGTGCCAGCAGTTACGCAGAAACCTACGAGCAGTACTTC
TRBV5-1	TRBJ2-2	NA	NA	CASSYPRGSGELFF	TGCGCCAGCAGCTACCCCCGGGGATCCGGGGAGCTGTTTTTT
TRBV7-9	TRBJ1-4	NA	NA	CASSLVGGANEKLFF	TGTGCCAGCAGCTTAGTAGGAGGGGCTAATGAAAAACTGTTTTTT
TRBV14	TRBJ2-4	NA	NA	CASSLVGGSRSIQYF	TGTGCCAGCAGCCTCGTTGGGGGCAGTAGGAGCATTCAGTACTTC
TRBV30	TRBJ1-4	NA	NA	CACSPGLTEKLFF	TGTGCCTGCAGTCCAGGACTGACTGAAAAACTGTTTTTT
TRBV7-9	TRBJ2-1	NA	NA	CASSRGTLEEQFF	TGTGCCAGCAGCCGCGGGACCCTCGAGGAGCAGTTCTTC
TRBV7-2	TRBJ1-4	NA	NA	CASSTDRWDEKLFF	TGTGCCAGCAGCACCGACAGATGGGATGAAAAACTGTTTTTT
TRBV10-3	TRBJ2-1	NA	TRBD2	CAIRLAGGSYNNEQFF	TGTGCCATCAGACTAGCGGGAGGATCGTATAATAATGAGCAGTTCTTC
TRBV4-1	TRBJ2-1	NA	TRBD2	CASSHGTSGVGRYNEQFF	TGCGCCAGCAGCCACGGGACTAGCGGGGTGGGCCGCTACAATGAGCAGTTCTTC
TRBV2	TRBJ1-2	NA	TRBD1	CASSEQGARDGYTF	TGTGCCAGCAGTGAACAGGGGGCGCGAGATGGCTACACCTTC